Sequencing of this TCR beta chain was carried out in a study of blood T cell repertoires in COVID-19. Some clones are missing from TCRdb's copy, which holds only in-frame ones; the method was immunoSEQ multiplex PCR. This table holds 200,000 to 250,000 clones, around 83% found once. With 0 bases clipped from V and 0 bases from J, the junction kept 8 bases outside the gene matches. From germline, CDR1 is SGDLS and CDR2 YYNGEE. The CDR3 has 17 residues. V and J are TRBV9 and TRBJ2-5; 7 bases align to TRBD2. The sequence derives from a man between 25 and 39 years old who had recovered from COVID-19. The specimen sequenced was peripheral blood. CDR3 bases: TGTGCCAGCAGCGTAGATGGGAGGGGAGAGTACCAAGAGACCCAGTACTTC. Protein: CASSVDGRGEYQETQYF.